The T cell receptor (beta chain) under discussion was sequenced for a study of regulatory T cells in long-lasting Graves disease (dated by TCRdb to 2020 to 2022). Turning to the overall study: Patients with newly diagnosed Graves' disease had been on antithyroid drugs for under 3 months. Patients with persistent Graves' disease were compared with patients with newly diagnosed Graves' disease using TCR sequencing and RNA sequencing of peripheral blood. The study was registered as a clinical trial and conducted in China. TCR sequencing covered about 13 persistent and 20 or so newly diagnosed Graves' disease patients, about 35 samples in total.

Libraries were prepared through multiplex PCR. The sequencer listed for this sample is Illumina HiSeq 4000. iRepertoire HTBI primers and Arm-PCR amplification of CDR3 regions were used to construct TCR beta libraries. Before sequencing, the PCR products went through gel purification. In the source study's methods: Gene usage analysis of CDR3 amino acid clonotypes relied on the 55 to 80 TRBV and 15 or so TRBJ segments identified across samples. COPE and FqMerger were used to merge filtered high-quality paired reads into contigs. BLAST was used to align contigs to IMGT TRBV, TRBD and TRBJ reference genes, with CDR3 defined following IMGT. Any clonotype with a frequency above 0.1% was counted as a highly expanded clone. Shannon entropy served as the measure of repertoire diversity, while the Gini coefficient captured V-J evenness. Clonotypes shared by more than one individual were considered public. The public reads were run again by TCRdb, first through fastp at Q25 and then through MiXCR, and only productive beta chains were kept. Under each unique CDR3 protein, matching rows form one entry showing the most common genes and DNA. TCRdb, not the authors, supplied the V and J calls. The sample data list about 560,000 distinct CDR3 sequences, and 15% to 20% of these were observed just once. 9.5% to 15% of the sample lies in the top ten.

The sample's time point label, in plain terms: newly diagnosed GD, antithyroid drugs for less than 3 months. For both TCR sequencing and RNA sequencing, RNA was extracted from PBMCs in TRIzol. The diagnosis of Graves' disease was made according to American Thyroid Association guidelines. The patients came from an endocrinology department in Xi'an, China. Each patient gave approximately 9.7 milliliters of peripheral blood, collected in an EDTA anticoagulant tube. Ficoll Paque Plus density gradient separation was used to isolate PBMCs, and no further T cell sorting was performed. RNA quality was checked with an Agilent 2100 Bioanalyzer and agarose gel, and concentration with a NanoDrop 2000. Overall study outcomes, separate from this receptor: Peripheral blood alone was examined, since thyroid tissue, which constituted the primary lesion, could not be accessed. As a limitation, the authors acknowledged that the small sample size may reduce accuracy. Compared with newly diagnosed patients, patients with persistent Graves' disease had lower TCR Shannon entropy and fewer highly expanded clones, which suggests clonal expansion. More public clonotypes were shared among persistent patients (2,741) than among newly diagnosed patients (approximately 1,000). Persistent disease showed preferential use of TRBV28, TRBJ1-2 and TRBJ2-5, whereas newly diagnosed disease favored TRBV20-1 and TRBJ2-1. Sequencing and analysis were restricted to the TCR beta chain.

This clonotype was counted many times. Its binding antigen is unknown. The input lacks base qualities; no much larger clone sits a single base away. The CDR3 measures 15 amino acids from cysteine to phenylalanine. The DNA shown is the 45-base CDR3, in frame from base 1. V has 2 bases trimmed and J has 5 bases trimmed; junction bases matching no gene number 5. The germline V gene encodes CDR1 MNHEY and CDR2 SVGEGT. This sample was also put to use in a study of T cells in Graves' hyperthyroidism and ophthalmopathy. Reported in the second study: Stable Graves' hyperthyroidism was defined as no progression to ophthalmopathy during 18 months of follow-up. Hyperthyroidism patients were aged 18 to 65 years and newly diagnosed, with disease duration of less than 2 months. The study excluded patients with uncontrolled infections, other autoimmune diseases, pregnancy or lactation. Diagnoses were based on clinical symptoms, serum thyroxine and TRAb, thyroid ultrasound and orbital computed tomography. For the first round of RT-PCR on the TCR CDR3, the HTBI primer set was used together with the Qiagen OneStep RT-PCR kit. Most expanded thyroid clonotypes (frequency above 0.001) were also found in blood, which suggests that blood repertoires may mirror thyroid immune responses. A 13 V-J signature model separated ophthalmopathy from stable hyperthyroidism, with roughly 88% sensitivity and roughly 81% specificity in cross-validation and 80%/75% in testing. In validation, progression to ophthalmopathy was predicted by the model with roughly 69% sensitivity and approximately 78% specificity, a median of 6.5 months before onset. TCR V-J signatures able to tell the groups apart were searched for in a discovery cohort of approximately 95 patients, of whom more than 40 had Graves' ophthalmopathy and roughly 57 had stable Graves' hyperthyroidism. An independent validation cohort of under 20 hyperthyroidism patients and roughly 16 patients who later progressed to ophthalmopathy tested prospective prediction of ophthalmopathy. The roughly 94 discovery patients were randomly divided into training and test sets at a 7:3 ratio. In several Graves' hyperthyroidism patients, the study also compared T-cell repertoires from thyroid tissue with T-cell repertoires from blood. After blood sampling, hyperthyroidism patients were treated with methimazole at a starting dose of 30 mg daily, and ophthalmopathy patients were treated with high-dose intravenous methylprednisolone. A second multiplex PCR round built the libraries, followed by size selection and purification. The libraries were sequenced on an Illumina HiSeq2000 using paired-end 100 bp reads. Raw data were processed with SOAPnuke, discarding reads with adapters, uncalled bases, mean Phred below 15, or no exact constant-primer or identifier match. High-quality paired reads were merged with COPE v1.2.5, and unique nucleotide sequences were defined as clonotypes. MiTCR v1.1 was used to align clonotypes to the IMGT TRBV, TRBD and TRBJ reference segments. The analysis included only V-J combinations with a frequency above 0.0001, which together covered 99% to 99.2% of the repertoires. The TCS score was defined as F50 (clonal expansion) divided by E x V (chaos), with BLOSUM62-based TCRdist calculated between CDR3 peptides within each V-J. Welch's t-statistics and random forest reduced approximately 520 V-J features to 13, which were used in a naive Bayes classifier (R e1071). Sample size was not statistically predetermined, and blinding of investigators to group allocation was not performed. The paper describes TCR Vbeta CDR3 sequencing of 135 peripheral blood samples, made up of some 40 ophthalmopathy patients, approximately 76 hyperthyroidism patients and roughly 17 progressor patients.

The chain joins TRBV6-2 or TRBV6-3 to TRBJ2-2; TRBD2 aligns with 7 central bases. Specimen: peripheral blood mononuclear cells (PBMCs), collected at new diagnosis, from a patient treated with antithyroid drugs. This clonotype was obtained from a man aged 18 to 30 with Graves disease. Donor details come from another sample of the same person, matched by shared clones. In nucleotide form, the sequence is TGTGCCAGCAGTTACCGTCGGACTAGGACCGGGGAGCTGTTTTTT. The resulting protein is CASSYRRTRTGELFF.